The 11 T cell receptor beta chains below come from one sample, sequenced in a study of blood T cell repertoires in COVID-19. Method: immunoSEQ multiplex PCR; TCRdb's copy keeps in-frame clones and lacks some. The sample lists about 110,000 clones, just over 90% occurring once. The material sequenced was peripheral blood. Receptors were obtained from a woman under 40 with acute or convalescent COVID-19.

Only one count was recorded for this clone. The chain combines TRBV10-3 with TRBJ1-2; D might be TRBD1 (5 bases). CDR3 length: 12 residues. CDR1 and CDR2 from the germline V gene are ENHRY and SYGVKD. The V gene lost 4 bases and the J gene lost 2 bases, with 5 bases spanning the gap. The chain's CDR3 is CAISGQNYGYTF. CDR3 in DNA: TGTGCCATCAGTGGACAGAACTATGGCTACACCTTC.

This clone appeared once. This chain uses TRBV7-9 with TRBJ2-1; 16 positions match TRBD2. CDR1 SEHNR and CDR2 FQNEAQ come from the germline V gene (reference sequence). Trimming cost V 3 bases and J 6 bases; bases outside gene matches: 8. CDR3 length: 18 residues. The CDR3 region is CASSFIPGLAGGSNEQFF. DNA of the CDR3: TGTGCCAGCAGCTTTATCCCGGGACTAGCGGGGGGGAGCAATGAGCAGTTCTTC.

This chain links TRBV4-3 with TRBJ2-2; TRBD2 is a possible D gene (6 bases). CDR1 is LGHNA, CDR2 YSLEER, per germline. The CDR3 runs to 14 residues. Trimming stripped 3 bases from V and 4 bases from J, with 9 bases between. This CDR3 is CASSQEGGTGELFF. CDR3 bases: TGCGCCAGCAGCCAGGAGGGCGGCACCGGGGAGCTGTTTTTT.

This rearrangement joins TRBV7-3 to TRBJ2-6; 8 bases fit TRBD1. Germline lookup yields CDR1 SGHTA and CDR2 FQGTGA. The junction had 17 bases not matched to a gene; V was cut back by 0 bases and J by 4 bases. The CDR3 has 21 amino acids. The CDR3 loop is CASSLTPWDRKLLGGANVLTF. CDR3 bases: TGTGCCAGCAGCTTAACGCCCTGGGACAGGAAATTGTTGGGAGGGGCCAACGTCCTGACTTTC.

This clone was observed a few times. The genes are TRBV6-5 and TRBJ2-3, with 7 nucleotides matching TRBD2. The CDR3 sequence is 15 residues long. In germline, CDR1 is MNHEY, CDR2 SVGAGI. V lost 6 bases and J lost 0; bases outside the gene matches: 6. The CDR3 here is CASRPGGTSTDTQYF. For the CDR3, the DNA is TGTGCCAGCAGACCGGGGGGTACTAGCACAGATACGCAGTATTTT.

CDR3 loop: CASSLQGALNTEAFF. CDR3 nucleotide sequence: TGTGCCAGCAGCCTACAGGGGGCCTTGAACACTGAAGCTTTCTTT. This chain uses TRBV7-3 with TRBJ1-1; 9 positions agree with TRBD1. The CDR3 is made up of 15 amino acids. The V and J ends lost 5 bases and 0 bases, in that order; junction bases with no gene match: 4. Germline V lookup: CDR1 SGHTA, CDR2 FQGTGA. Together with reference TRBV7-3 and TRBJ1-1, the CDR3 gives the full variable domain: GAGVSQTPSNKVTEKGKYVELRCDPISGHTALYWYRQSLGQGPEFLIYFQGTGAADDSGLPNDRFFAVRPEGSVSTLKIQRTERGDSAVYLCASSLQGALNTEAFFGQGTRLTVV.

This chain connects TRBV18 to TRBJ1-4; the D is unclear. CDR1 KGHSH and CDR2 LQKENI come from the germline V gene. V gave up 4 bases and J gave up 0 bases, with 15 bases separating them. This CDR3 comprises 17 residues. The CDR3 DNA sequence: TGTGCCAGCTCACTATATCATACGGGTGCAACTAATGAAAAACTGTTTTTT. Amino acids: CASSLYHTGATNEKLFF.

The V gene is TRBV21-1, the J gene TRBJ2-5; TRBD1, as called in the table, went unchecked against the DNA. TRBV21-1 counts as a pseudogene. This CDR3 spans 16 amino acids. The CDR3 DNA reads TGTGCCAGCAGCACCTATCCAGGGTTTAAGGGCGAGACCCAGTACTTC. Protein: CASSTYPGFKGETQYF.

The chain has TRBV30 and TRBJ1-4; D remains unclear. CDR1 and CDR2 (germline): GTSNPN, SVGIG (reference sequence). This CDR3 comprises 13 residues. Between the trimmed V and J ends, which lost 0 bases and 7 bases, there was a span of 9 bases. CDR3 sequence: CAWSVMGAEKLFF. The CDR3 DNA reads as TGTGCCTGGAGTGTAATGGGCGCTGAAAAACTGTTTTTT.

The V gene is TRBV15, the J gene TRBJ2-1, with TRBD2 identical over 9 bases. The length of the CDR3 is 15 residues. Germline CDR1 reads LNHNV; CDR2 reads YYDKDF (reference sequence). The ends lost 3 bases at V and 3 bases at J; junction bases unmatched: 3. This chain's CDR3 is CATSSDSGSYNEQFF. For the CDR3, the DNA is TGTGCCACCAGCAGTGATAGCGGGAGCTACAATGAGCAGTTCTTC.

CDR3 bases: TGTGCCAGCAGTGACCAGGGGGTGGCTAATGAAAAACTGTTTTTT. This encodes CASSDQGVANEKLFF. The rearrangement joins TRBV6-1 to TRBJ1-4, with 7 positions matching TRBD1. The V segment lost 3 bases and the J segment 3 bases; nucleotides outside the gene matches: 4. The CDR3 covers 15 residues. Germline V lookup: CDR1 MNHNS, CDR2 SASEGT.